The rows below give T cell receptor beta chains drawn from one sample of a study of blood T cell repertoires in COVID-19. The repertoire was sequenced with immunoSEQ multiplex PCR; TCRdb's copy has only in-frame clones and lacks some. The data show about 200,000 clones, roughly four fifths seen once. The specimen sequenced was PBMCs or T cells enriched from blood (not recorded which). The receptors here all came from a man in his forties who had recovered from COVID-19. CDR3s include the opening cysteine and the closing phenylalanine or tryptophan. The D gene is left open where the match is weak.

V	J	D	DNA	CDR3
TRBV2	TRBJ1-4	-	TGTGCCAGCATAGTGGGCCCCGCGACAGAACTGTTTTTT	CASIVGPATELFF
TRBV5-1	TRBJ1-3	-	TGCGCCAGCAGCACGTCCGGGGTTTCTGGAAACACCATATATTTT	CASSTSGVSGNTIYF
TRBV24-1	TRBJ2-1	TRBD1	TGTGCCACCACGGGCAGGGGGTCGCAGGAGCAGTTCTTC	CATTGRGSQEQFF
TRBV9	TRBJ2-3	-	TGTGCCAGCAGCGTAGTAGGGGCGGATACGCAGTATTTT	CASSVVGADTQYF
TRBV18	TRBJ1-5	-	TGTGCCAGCTCACCGGGGGCCGGGAATCAGCCCCAGCATTTT	CASSPGAGNQPQHF
TRBV28	TRBJ1-2	-	TGTGCCAGCAGGACCGGGAGCTACAACTATGGCTACACCTTC	CASRTGSYNYGYTF
TRBV7-9	TRBJ2-2	-	TGTGCCAGCACGGGAGAGGCCCGCACCGGGGAGCTGTTTTTT	CASTGEARTGELFF
TRBV11-1	TRBJ2-1	TRBD2	TGTGCCAGCAGCTTAGCCGATAGACTAGCTTATGAGCAGTTCTTC	CASSLADRLAYEQFF
TRBV9	TRBJ2-7	-	TGTGCCAGCAGCGTGTATACAGGGCGCGAGCAGTACTTC	CASSVYTGREQYF
TRBV7-9	TRBJ1-1	-	TGTGCCAGCAGCTTCATTAGCACTGAAGCTTTCTTT	CASSFISTEAFF
TRBV4-2	TRBJ2-3	TRBD2	TGTGCCAGCAGCCACGTTAGCGGGGGGAGTATGAACACAGATACGCAGTATTTT	CASSHVSGGSMNTDTQYF